Listed below are T cell receptor beta chains from one sample, sequenced in a study of blood T cell repertoires in COVID-19. Repertoires were generated with immunoSEQ multiplex PCR, while TCRdb's copy carries only in-frame clones and drops some. The data hold 120,000 to 150,000 clones, with 70% to 90% observed a single time. Material for sequencing was peripheral blood. These receptor sequences come from a human donor in a cohort sampled during active COVID-19. Each CDR3 is given with its conserved first and last residue. The order of the fields is D gene, J gene, V gene, clone size, CDR3 protein, CDR3 DNA. The D gene is left open where the match is weak. Only some rows state a clone size, as once, few, many or a class for expanded clones.

TRBD1 TRBJ1-5 TRBV9 NA CASSPGQTNQPQHF TGTGCCAGCAGCCCGGGACAGACGAATCAGCCCCAGCATTTT
NA TRBJ2-7 TRBV30 NA CAWKLAGYEQYF TGTGCCTGGAAGCTTGCGGGTTACGAGCAGTACTTC
NA TRBJ2-5 TRBV21-1 few CADSTIAARFKAQYF TGTGCCGACTCAACCATAGCGGCCCGCTTTAAGGCCCAGTACTTC
NA TRBJ2-5 TRBV15 NA CATSRDQRGNKETQYF TGTGCCACCAGCAGAGATCAGAGGGGGAATAAAGAGACCCAGTACTTC
TRBD1 TRBJ1-2 TRBV12-3/TRBV12-4 NA CASSPQGVGYTF TGTGCCAGCAGCCCCCAGGGGGTTGGCTACACCTTC
TRBD1 TRBJ2-2 TRBV29-1 NA CSVGGQGFLSTNTGELFF TGCAGCGTTGGAGGACAGGGATTCCTATCTACGAACACCGGGGAGCTGTTTTTT
NA TRBJ1-5 TRBV18 NA CASSLGRWNNQPQHF TGTGCCAGCTCTCTGGGGAGGTGGAACAATCAGCCCCAGCATTTT
NA TRBJ1-1 TRBV25-1 NA CASSEHGGGNTEAFF TGTGCCAGCAGTGAACATGGGGGGGGGAACACTGAAGCTTTCTTT
NA TRBJ2-3 TRBV18 NA CASSRTVSDTQYF TGTGCCAGCTCACGAACAGTTTCAGATACGCAGTATTTT
NA TRBJ1-2 TRBV29-1 once CSVEGALSGYGYTF TGCAGCGTTGAAGGGGCCCTGTCGGGATATGGCTACACCTTC
TRBD2 TRBJ2-5 TRBV3-1/TRBV3-2 NA CASSPIGLAGGPQETQYF TGTGCCAGCAGCCCTATCGGACTAGCGGGGGGTCCCCAAGAGACCCAGTACTTC
NA TRBJ1-2 TRBV9 NA CASSVNGYGYTF TGTGCCAGCAGCGTAAACGGCTATGGCTACACCTTC
NA TRBJ2-7 TRBV7-6 NA CASSLANRDEQYF TGTGCCAGCAGCTTAGCAAACAGGGACGAGCAGTACTTC
TRBD1 TRBJ2-7 TRBV3-1/TRBV3-2 NA CASSQPTGGFPYEQYF TGTGCCAGCAGCCAACCGACAGGGGGTTTCCCCTACGAGCAGTACTTC
TRBD1 TRBJ2-3 TRBV27 NA CASRTKRDRGDTQYF TGTGCCAGCAGAACCAAAAGGGACAGGGGGGATACGCAGTATTTT
TRBD1 TRBJ1-1 TRBV18 NA CASSPGTGGLEGAFF TGTGCCAGCTCACCGGGGACAGGGGGCCTTGAGGGAGCTTTCTTT
NA TRBJ2-3 TRBV5-1 NA CASSATGRDTQYF TGCGCCAGCAGCGCGACAGGGAGGGATACGCAGTATTTT
TRBD1 TRBJ1-2 TRBV24-1 NA CATSDPGQGSYTF TGTGCCACCAGTGATCCAGGACAGGGAAGCTACACCTTC
TRBD1 TRBJ2-7 TRBV6-2/TRBV6-3 NA CASSDRDRGSYEQYF TGTGCCAGCAGTGACCGGGACAGGGGATCCTACGAGCAGTACTTC
NA TRBJ2-4 TRBV12-3/TRBV12-4 NA CASSFGGKNIQYF TGTGCCAGCAGTTTTGGAGGCAAAAACATTCAGTACTTC
TRBD1 TRBJ1-6 TRBV18 NA CASSPTDRDNSPLHF TGTGCCAGCTCACCGACGGACAGGGATAATTCACCCCTCCACTTT
TRBD1 TRBJ2-7 TRBV7-6 NA CASSLEGSGTGQSYEQYF TGTGCCAGCAGCTTAGAAGGCTCTGGGACAGGCCAATCCTACGAGCAGTACTTC
TRBD1 TRBJ2-7 TRBV6-5 many CASSTVGTGPYEQYF TGTGCCAGCAGTACCGTCGGGACAGGGCCCTACGAGCAGTACTTC
NA TRBJ1-1 TRBV21-1 NA CASSEKGTGGTEAFF TGTGCCAGCAGCGAAAAGGGGACAGGGGGCACTGAAGCTTTCTTT
TRBD1 TRBJ2-1 TRBV24-1 NA CATSETGTDNNEQFF TGTGCCACCAGTGAGACCGGGACAGATAACAATGAGCAGTTCTTC
NA TRBJ1-2 TRBV4-3 NA CASSHLLSSDYGYTF TGCGCCAGCAGCCACCTACTGAGTTCGGACTATGGCTACACCTTC
NA TRBJ2-7 TRBV4-1 NA CASSQEIGNPYEQYF TGCGCCAGCAGCCAAGAAATCGGGAACCCTTACGAGCAGTACTTC
NA TRBJ1-2 TRBV7-8 NA CASSPALFGYTF TGTGCCAGCAGCCCAGCCCTATTTGGCTACACCTTC
NA TRBJ2-1 TRBV19 NA CASSLSGLIYNEQFF TGTGCCAGTAGTCTCAGCGGCCTGATATACAATGAGCAGTTCTTC
NA TRBJ2-1 TRBV12-3/TRBV12-4 NA CASTGRNNNEQFF TGTGCCAGCACTGGCAGAAACAACAATGAGCAGTTCTTC
NA TRBJ1-4 TRBV7-8 NA CASTETATNEKLFF TGTGCCAGCACCGAAACGGCAACTAATGAAAAACTGTTTTTT
TRBD2 TRBJ2-3 TRBV5-1 NA CASSSSLAGALGTQYF TGCGCCAGCAGCTCCTCATTAGCGGGGGCCCTAGGTACGCAGTATTTT
NA TRBJ1-5 TRBV9 few CASSVGGGNQPQHF TGTGCCAGCAGCGTCGGGGGTGGCAATCAGCCCCAGCATTTT
NA TRBJ2-1 TRBV24-1 NA CATSDAGNEQFF TGTGCCACCAGTGATGCGGGGAATGAGCAGTTCTTC
TRBD2 TRBJ2-2 TRBV10-2 NA CASSEGGLAENANTGELFF TGCGCCAGCAGTGAGGGGGGACTAGCGGAGAACGCGAACACCGGGGAGCTGTTTTTT
TRBD1 TRBJ1-1 TRBV7-9 NA CASSQGGTGVNTEAFF TGTGCCAGCAGCCAGGGGGGGACAGGCGTGAACACTGAAGCTTTCTTT
TRBD1 TRBJ1-4 TRBV5-1 once CASSPRTGDEKLFF TGCGCCAGCAGCCCGAGGACAGGGGACGAAAAACTGTTTTTT
TRBD1 TRBJ1-5 TRBV2 few CASTGGNQPQHF TGTGCCAGTACAGGGGGCAATCAGCCCCAGCATTTT
TRBD1 TRBJ2-1 TRBV14 NA CASSQTGQGASFPVDEQFF TGTGCCAGCAGCCAAACCGGACAGGGGGCTTCTTTCCCGGTCGATGAGCAGTTCTTC
TRBD2 TRBJ2-1 TRBV11-3 NA CASSLESPIAGGPYNEQFF TGTGCCAGCAGCTTAGAATCCCCAATAGCGGGGGGGCCGTACAATGAGCAGTTCTTC
NA TRBJ2-2 TRBV9 NA CASSPRLGAPGELFF TGTGCCAGCAGCCCAAGACTGGGGGCCCCCGGGGAGCTGTTTTTT
TRBD2 TRBJ2-2 TRBV4-3 once CASSPGLAGPTGELFF TGCGCCAGCAGCCCAGGACTAGCGGGCCCCACCGGGGAGCTGTTTTTT
NA TRBJ1-5 TRBV12-3/TRBV12-4 NA CASSSRLRGTQHF TGTGCCAGCAGTTCCCGCCTTAGGGGCACCCAGCATTTT
NA TRBJ1-1 TRBV4-2 NA CASSQEGGGEAFF TGTGCCAGCAGCCAAGAGGGGGGTGGGGAAGCTTTCTTT
TRBD2 TRBJ2-3 TRBV6-5 NA CASRKGTSLTDTQYF TGTGCCAGCAGGAAAGGGACTAGCCTCACAGATACGCAGTATTTT
NA TRBJ1-1 TRBV27 NA CASSLATGGEAFF TGTGCCAGCAGTTTAGCCACCGGGGGTGAAGCTTTCTTT
NA TRBJ1-4 TRBV6-5 NA CASSYSGGRGEKLFF TGTGCCAGCAGTTACTCTGGGGGCCGTGGGGAAAAACTGTTTTTT
NA TRBJ1-4 TRBV5-1 NA CASSPDTATNEKLFF TGCGCCAGCAGCCCCGACACTGCAACTAATGAAAAACTGTTTTTT
TRBD1 TRBJ2-7 TRBV5-4 NA CASSLSAGGIYEQYF TGTGCCAGCAGCCTCTCGGCAGGGGGCATCTACGAGCAGTACTTC
TRBD2 TRBJ2-1 TRBV9 NA CASTRWAGGPATNEQFF TGTGCCAGCACTCGGTGGGCGGGGGGGCCAGCCACCAATGAGCAGTTCTTC
NA TRBJ1-1 TRBV23-1 NA CASSLIKAQGAFF TGCGCCAGCAGTCTAATTAAGGCTCAGGGAGCTTTCTTT